What follows are 3 T cell receptor beta chains derived from one specimen sequenced in a study of OX40 agonist ivuxolimab in advanced cancers. Measured with immunoSEQ multiplex PCR; TCRdb has only the in-frame clones, and not every one. The data hold approximately 50,000 clones, with 79% observed a single time. The sequencing used CD4+ or CD8+ T cells sorted from blood, collected in a trial of the OX40 agonist ivuxolimab. These receptors were collected from an adult with an advanced solid tumor such as melanoma, head and neck, liver or kidney cancer.

This clone was recorded only once. The chain employs TRBV9 and TRBJ2-6, with 10 positions matching TRBD1. V lost 4 bases to trimming and J lost 2 bases; unmatched junction nucleotides: 9. The CDR3 is made up of 18 amino acids. Germline CDR1 and CDR2: SGDLS and YYNGEE. This CDR3 is CASSLTGTGVAGANVLTF. DNA of the CDR3: TGTGCCAGCAGCCTTACCGGGACAGGGGTGGCTGGGGCCAACGTCCTGACTTTC.

The V and J genes are TRBV19 and TRBJ2-6; D possibly corresponds to TRBD1 (5 bases). V dropped 6 bases and J dropped 0 bases, with 9 bases sitting between them. The CDR3 sequence is 15 residues long. Germline V gene sequence: CDR1 LNHDA, CDR2 SQIVND (reference sequence). CDR3 in amino acids: CASRQALSGANVLTF. The CDR3 DNA reads as TGTGCCAGTAGACAGGCCCTCTCTGGGGCCAACGTCCTGACTTTC.

This clone has a handful of counts. V and J are TRBV30 and TRBJ2-2, with TRBD2 matching 8 bases. Germline lookup yields CDR1 GTSNPN and CDR2 SVGIG (reference sequence). V shed 2 bases and J 7 bases; nucleotides not matched to a gene: 3. This CDR3 comprises 13 residues. CDR3 sequence reads: CAWSRLANGELFF. In nucleotides, the CDR3 is TGTGCCTGGAGTAGACTAGCGAACGGGGAGCTGTTTTTT.